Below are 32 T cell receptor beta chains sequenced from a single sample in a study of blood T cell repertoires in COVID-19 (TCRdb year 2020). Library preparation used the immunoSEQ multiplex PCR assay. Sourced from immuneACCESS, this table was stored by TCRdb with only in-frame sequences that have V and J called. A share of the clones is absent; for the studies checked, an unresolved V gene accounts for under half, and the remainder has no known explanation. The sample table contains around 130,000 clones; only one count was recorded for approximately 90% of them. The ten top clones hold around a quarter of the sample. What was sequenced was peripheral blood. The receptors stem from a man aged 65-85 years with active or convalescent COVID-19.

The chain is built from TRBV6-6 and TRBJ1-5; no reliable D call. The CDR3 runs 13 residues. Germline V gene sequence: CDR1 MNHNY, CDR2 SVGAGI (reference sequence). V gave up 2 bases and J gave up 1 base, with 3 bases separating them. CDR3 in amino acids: CASSYQSNQPQHF. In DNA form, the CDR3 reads TGTGCCAGCAGTTACCAAAGCAATCAGCCCCAGCATTTT.

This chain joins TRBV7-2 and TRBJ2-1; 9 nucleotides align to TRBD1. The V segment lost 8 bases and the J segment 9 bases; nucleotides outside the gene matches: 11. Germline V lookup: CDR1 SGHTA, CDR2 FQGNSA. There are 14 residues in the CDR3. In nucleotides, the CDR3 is TGTGCCAGCTACACCGGGACAGGGTTGAGTGAGCAGTTCTTC. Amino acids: CASYTGTGLSEQFF. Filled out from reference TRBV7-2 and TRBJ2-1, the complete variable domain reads GAGVSQSPSNKVTEKGKDVELRCDPISGHTALYWYRQSLGQGLEFLIYFQGNSAPDKSGLPSDRFSAERTGGSVSTLTIQRTQQEDSAVYLCASYTGTGLSEQFFGPGTRLTVL.

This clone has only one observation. CDR3: CASSFSSGNSYEQYF. In DNA form, the CDR3 reads TGTGCCAGCAGCTTTTCGAGCGGGAACTCCTACGAGCAGTACTTC. The V and J genes are TRBV7-2 and TRBJ2-7; 7 bases agree with TRBD2. The germline CDR1 and CDR2 sequences are SGHTA and FQGNSA. The CDR3 totals 15 residues. Trimming took 3 bases from V and 0 from J; bases not matched to a gene: 5.

CDR3 DNA: TGTGCCAGTAGTACCCCAGGGATTTATCAGCCCCAGCATTTT. The encoded protein is CASSTPGIYQPQHF. V and J are TRBV19 and TRBJ1-5; TRBD1 is a possible D gene (5 bases). The germline gives CDR1 LNHDA, CDR2 SQIVND (reference sequence). This CDR3 spans 14 amino acids. The ends were cut back, 4 bases at V and 5 bases at J, with 12 bases in the middle.

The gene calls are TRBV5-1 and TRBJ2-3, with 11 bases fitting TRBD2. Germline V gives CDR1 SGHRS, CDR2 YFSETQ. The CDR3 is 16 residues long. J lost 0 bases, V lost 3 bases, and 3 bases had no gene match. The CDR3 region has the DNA TGCGCCAGCAGCTATGGGACTAGCGGTAGCACAGATACGCAGTATTTT. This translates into CASSYGTSGSTDTQYF.

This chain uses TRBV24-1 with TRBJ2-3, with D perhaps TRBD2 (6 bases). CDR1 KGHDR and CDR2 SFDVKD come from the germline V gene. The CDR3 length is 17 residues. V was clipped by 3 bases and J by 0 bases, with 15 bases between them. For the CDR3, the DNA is TGTGCCACCAGTGATCCGGGATTTGGGAGGAGCACAGATACGCAGTATTTT. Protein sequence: CATSDPGFGRSTDTQYF.

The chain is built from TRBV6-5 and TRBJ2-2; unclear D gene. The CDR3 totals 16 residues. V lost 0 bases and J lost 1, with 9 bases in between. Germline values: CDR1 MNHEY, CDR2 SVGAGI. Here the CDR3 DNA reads TGTGCCAGCAGTTACTCGTCAGGATTGAACACCGGGGAGCTGTTTTTT. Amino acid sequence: CASSYSSGLNTGELFF.

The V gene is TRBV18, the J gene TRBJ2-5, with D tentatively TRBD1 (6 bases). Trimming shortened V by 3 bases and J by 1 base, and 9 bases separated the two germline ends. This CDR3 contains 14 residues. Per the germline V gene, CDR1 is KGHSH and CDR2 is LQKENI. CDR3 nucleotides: TGTGCCAGCTCACCGGGACAAGTCCAAGAGACCCAGTACTTC. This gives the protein CASSPGQVQETQYF.

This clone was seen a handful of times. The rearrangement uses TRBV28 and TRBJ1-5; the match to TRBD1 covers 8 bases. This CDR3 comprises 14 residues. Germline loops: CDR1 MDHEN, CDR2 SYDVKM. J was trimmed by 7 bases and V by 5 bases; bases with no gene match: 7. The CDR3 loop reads CASSLRTGSQPQHF. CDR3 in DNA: TGTGCCAGCAGTCTCCGGACAGGGTCCCAGCCCCAGCATTTT.

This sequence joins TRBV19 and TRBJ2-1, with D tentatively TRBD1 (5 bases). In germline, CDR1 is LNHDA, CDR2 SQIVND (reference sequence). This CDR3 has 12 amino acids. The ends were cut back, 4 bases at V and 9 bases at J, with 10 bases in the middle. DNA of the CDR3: TGTGCCAGTAGTAAGGGGATGGGTGAGCAGTTCTTC. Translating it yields CASSKGMGEQFF.

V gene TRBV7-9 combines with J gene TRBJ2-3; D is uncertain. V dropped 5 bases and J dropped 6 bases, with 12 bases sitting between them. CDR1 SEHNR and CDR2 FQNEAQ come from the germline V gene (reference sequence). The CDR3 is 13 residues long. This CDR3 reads CASSLWSMDTQYF. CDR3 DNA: TGTGCCAGCAGCCTCTGGAGTATGGATACGCAGTATTTT.

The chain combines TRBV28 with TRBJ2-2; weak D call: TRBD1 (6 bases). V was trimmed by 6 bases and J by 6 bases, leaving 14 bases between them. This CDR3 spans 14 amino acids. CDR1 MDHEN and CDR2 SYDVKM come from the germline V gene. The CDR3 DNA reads TGTGCCAGCAGCCGGCGGTCAGGGGCCGGGGAGCTGTTTTTT. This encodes CASSRRSGAGELFF.

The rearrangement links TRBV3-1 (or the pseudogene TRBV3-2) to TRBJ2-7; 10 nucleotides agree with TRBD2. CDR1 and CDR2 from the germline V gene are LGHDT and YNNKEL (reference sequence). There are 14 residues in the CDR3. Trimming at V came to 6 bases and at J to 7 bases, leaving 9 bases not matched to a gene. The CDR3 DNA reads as TGTGCCAGCAGATGGGCTAGCGGGAGCCCAGAGCAGTACTTC. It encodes CASRWASGSPEQYF.

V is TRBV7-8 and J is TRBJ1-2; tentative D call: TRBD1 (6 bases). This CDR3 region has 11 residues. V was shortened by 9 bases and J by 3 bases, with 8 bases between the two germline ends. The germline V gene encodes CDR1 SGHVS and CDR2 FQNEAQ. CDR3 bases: TGTGCCAGTCAGGGGTACTATGGCTACACCTTC. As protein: CASQGYYGYTF.

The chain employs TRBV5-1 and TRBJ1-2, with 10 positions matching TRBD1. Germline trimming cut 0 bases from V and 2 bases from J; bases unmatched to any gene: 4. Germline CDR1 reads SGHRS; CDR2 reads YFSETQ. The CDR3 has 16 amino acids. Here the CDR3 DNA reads TGCGCCAGCAGCTTGGTTATGGGACAGGGGAACTATGGCTACACCTTC. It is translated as CASSLVMGQGNYGYTF.

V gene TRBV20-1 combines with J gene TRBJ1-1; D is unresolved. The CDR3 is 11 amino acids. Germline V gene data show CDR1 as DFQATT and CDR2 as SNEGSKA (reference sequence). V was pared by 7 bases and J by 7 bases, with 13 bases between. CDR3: CSGAGFGEAFF. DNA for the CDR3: TGCAGTGGGGCGGGGTTTGGTGAAGCTTTCTTT.

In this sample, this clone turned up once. CDR3 amino acids: CASSESSGRLDTQYF. In DNA form, the CDR3 reads TGTGCCAGCAGTGAATCTAGCGGGAGGTTGGATACGCAGTATTTT. This chain links TRBV6-1 with TRBJ2-3; 11 bases align to TRBD2. CDR3 size: 15 residues. Germline V gene lookup returns CDR1 MNHNS and CDR2 SASEGT. The V gene end was trimmed by 2 bases and the J gene end by 6 bases; junction bases not matched to a gene: 4.

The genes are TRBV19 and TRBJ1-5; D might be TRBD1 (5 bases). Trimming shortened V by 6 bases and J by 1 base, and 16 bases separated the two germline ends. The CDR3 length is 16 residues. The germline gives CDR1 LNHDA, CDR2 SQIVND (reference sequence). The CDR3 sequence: CASRPGGFGSNQPQHF. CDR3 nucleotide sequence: TGTGCCAGTAGGCCCGGGGGATTCGGAAGCAATCAGCCCCAGCATTTT. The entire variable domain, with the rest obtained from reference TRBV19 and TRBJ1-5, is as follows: DGGITQSPKYLFRKEGQNVTLSCEQNLNHDAMYWYRQDPGQGLRLIYYSQIVNDFQKGDIAEGYSVSREKKESFPLTVTSAQKNPTAFYLCASRPGGFGSNQPQHFGDGTRLSIL.

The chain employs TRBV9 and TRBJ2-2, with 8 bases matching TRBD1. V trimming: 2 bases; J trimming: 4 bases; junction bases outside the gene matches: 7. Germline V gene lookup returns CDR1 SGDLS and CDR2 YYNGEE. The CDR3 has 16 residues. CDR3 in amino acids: CASSVGQGSATGELFF. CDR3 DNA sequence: TGTGCCAGCAGCGTTGGACAGGGTTCAGCCACCGGGGAGCTGTTTTTT.

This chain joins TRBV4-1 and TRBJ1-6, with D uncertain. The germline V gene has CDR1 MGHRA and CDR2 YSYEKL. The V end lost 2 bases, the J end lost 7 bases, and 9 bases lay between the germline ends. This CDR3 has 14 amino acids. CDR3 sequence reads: CASSQSLRNSPLHF. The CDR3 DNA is TGCGCCAGCAGCCAATCTTTGAGGAATTCACCCCTCCACTTT.

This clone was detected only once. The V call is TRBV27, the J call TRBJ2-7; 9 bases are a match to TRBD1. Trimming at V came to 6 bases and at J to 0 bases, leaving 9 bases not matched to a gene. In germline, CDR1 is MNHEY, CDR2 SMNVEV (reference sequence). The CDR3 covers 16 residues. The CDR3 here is CASSLGTGYSSYEQYF. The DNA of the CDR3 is TGTGCCAGCAGCCTCGGGACAGGGTATAGCTCCTACGAGCAGTACTTC.

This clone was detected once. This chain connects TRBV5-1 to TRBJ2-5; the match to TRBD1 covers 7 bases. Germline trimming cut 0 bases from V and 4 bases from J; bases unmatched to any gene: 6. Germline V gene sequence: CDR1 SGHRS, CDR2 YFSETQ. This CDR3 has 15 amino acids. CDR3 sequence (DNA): TGCGCCAGCAGCTTGGACCTGGGGGACAGAGAGACCCAGTACTTC. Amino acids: CASSLDLGDRETQYF.

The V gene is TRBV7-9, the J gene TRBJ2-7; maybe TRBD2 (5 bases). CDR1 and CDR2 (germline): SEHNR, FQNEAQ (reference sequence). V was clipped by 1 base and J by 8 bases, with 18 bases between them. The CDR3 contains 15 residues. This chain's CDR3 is CASSLGEGSPTKQYF. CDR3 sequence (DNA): TGTGCCAGCAGCTTAGGTGAGGGCAGTCCTACGAAGCAGTACTTC.

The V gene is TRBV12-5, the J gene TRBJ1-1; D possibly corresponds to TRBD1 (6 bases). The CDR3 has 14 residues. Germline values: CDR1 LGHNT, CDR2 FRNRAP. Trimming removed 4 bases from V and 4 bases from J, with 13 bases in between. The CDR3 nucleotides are TGTGCTAGTGGTTCAACCTCCAGGGGCACTGAAGCTTTCTTT. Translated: CASGSTSRGTEAFF.

CDR3 in amino acids: CASSQETRAGLEQYF. The CDR3 bases are TGCGCCAGCAGCCAAGAGACGCGTGCGGGACTCGAGCAGTACTTC. The V call is TRBV4-1, the J call TRBJ2-7; a possible D gene is TRBD2 (6 bases). Germline V gene lookup returns CDR1 MGHRA and CDR2 YSYEKL. The CDR3 is made up of 15 amino acids. The V end lost 0 bases, the J end lost 6 bases, and 15 bases lay between the germline ends.

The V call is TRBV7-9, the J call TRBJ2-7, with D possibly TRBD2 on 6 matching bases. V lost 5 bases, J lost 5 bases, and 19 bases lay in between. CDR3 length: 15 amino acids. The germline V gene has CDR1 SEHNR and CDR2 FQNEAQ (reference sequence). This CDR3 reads CASSRFGREDDEQYF. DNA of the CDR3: TGTGCCAGCAGCCGGTTCGGCAGGGAGGACGACGAGCAGTACTTC.

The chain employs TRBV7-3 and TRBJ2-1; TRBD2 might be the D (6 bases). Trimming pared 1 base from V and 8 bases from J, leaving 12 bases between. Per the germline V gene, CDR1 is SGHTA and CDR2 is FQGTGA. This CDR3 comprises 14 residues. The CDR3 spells CASSLSAGWDEQFF. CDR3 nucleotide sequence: TGTGCCAGCAGCTTAAGTGCGGGATGGGATGAGCAGTTCTTC.

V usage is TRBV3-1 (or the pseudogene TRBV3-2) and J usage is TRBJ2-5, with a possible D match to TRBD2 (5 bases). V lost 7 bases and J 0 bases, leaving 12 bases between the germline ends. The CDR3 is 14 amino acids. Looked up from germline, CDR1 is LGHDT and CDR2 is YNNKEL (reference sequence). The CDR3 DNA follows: TGTGCCAGCACTCAGACTACGTACCAAGAGACCCAGTACTTC. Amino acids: CASTQTTYQETQYF.

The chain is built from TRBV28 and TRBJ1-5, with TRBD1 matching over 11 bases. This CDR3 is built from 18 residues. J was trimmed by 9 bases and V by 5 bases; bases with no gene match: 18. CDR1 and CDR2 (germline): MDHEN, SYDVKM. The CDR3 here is CASSRHTTGTGGFSPQHF. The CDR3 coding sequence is TGTGCCAGCAGTAGACATACGACCGGGACAGGGGGTTTTTCGCCCCAGCATTTT.

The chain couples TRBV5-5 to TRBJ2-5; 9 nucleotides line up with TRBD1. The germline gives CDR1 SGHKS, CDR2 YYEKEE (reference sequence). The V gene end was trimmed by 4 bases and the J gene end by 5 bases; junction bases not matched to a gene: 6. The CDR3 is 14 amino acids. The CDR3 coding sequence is TGTGCCAGCAGCCCCGGACAGGGGACGGAGACCCAGTACTTC. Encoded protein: CASSPGQGTETQYF.

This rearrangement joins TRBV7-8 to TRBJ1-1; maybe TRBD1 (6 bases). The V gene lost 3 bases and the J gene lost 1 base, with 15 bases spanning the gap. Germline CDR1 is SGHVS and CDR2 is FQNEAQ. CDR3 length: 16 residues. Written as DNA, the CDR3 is TGTGCCAGCAGCTTCGGCTATCAGGGGTCGAACACTGAAGCTTTCTTT. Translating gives CASSFGYQGSNTEAFF.

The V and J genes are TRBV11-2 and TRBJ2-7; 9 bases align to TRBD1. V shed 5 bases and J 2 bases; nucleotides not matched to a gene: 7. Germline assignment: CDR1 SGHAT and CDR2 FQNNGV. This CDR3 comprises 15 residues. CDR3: CASSTLRDRAYEQYF. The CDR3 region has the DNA TGTGCCAGCAGCACATTACGGGACAGGGCCTACGAGCAGTACTTC.